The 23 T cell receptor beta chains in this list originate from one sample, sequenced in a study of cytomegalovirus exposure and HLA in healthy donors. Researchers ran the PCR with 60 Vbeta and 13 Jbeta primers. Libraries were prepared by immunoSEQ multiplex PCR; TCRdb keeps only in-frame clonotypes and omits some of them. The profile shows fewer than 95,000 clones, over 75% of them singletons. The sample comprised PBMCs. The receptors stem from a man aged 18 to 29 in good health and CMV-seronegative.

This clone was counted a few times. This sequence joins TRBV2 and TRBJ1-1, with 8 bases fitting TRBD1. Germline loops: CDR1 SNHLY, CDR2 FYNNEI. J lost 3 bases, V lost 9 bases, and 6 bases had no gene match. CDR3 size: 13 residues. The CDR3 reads CARDRGEYTEAFF. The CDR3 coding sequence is TGTGCCAGAGACAGGGGAGAGTACACTGAAGCTTTCTTT. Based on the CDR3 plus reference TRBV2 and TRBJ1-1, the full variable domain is EPEVTQTPSHQVTQMGQEVILRCVPISNHLYFYWYRQILGQKVEFLVSFYNNEISEKSEIFDDQFSVERPDGSNFTLKIRSTKLEDSAMYFCARDRGEYTEAFFGQGTRLTVV.

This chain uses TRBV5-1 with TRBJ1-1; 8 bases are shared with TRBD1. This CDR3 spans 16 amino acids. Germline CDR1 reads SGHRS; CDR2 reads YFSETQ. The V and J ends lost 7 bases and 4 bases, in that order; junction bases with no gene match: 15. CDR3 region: CASRREIATGATEAFF. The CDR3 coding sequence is TGCGCCAGCCGGAGGGAGATAGCGACAGGGGCCACTGAAGCTTTCTTT.

This chain's CDR3 is CASSPSSGGTKNIQYF. In nucleotides, the CDR3 is TGTGCCAGCAGCCCATCAAGCGGGGGGACCAAAAACATTCAGTACTTC. V usage is TRBV5-5 and J usage is TRBJ2-4; 9 bases fit TRBD2. Per the germline V gene, CDR1 is SGHKS and CDR2 is YYEKEE (reference sequence). V gave up 4 bases and J gave up 2 bases; unmatched junction bases: 7. This CDR3 comprises 16 residues.

The CDR3 loop is CASSSLLRGAGGYTF. The CDR3 DNA reads as TGTGCCAGCAGCTCTCTACTCAGGGGGGCGGGAGGCTACACCTTC. The genes are TRBV11-2 and TRBJ1-2, with 7 bases fitting TRBD1. The V gene end was trimmed by 4 bases and the J gene end by 8 bases; junction bases not matched to a gene: 13. CDR1 and CDR2 (germline): SGHAT, FQNNGV. CDR3 length: 15 residues.

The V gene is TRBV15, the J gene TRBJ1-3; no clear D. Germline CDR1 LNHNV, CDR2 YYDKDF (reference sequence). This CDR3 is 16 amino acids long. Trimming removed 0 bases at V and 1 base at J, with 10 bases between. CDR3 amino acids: CATSRDRGSSGNTIYF. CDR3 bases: TGTGCCACCAGCAGAGATCGCGGGAGTTCTGGAAACACCATATATTTT.

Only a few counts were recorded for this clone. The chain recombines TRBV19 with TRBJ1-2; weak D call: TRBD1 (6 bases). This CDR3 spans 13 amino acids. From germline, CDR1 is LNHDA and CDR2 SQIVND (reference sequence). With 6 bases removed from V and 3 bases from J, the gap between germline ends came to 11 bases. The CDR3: CASREGGDYGYTF. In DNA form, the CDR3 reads TGTGCCAGTAGGGAAGGGGGGGACTATGGCTACACCTTC.

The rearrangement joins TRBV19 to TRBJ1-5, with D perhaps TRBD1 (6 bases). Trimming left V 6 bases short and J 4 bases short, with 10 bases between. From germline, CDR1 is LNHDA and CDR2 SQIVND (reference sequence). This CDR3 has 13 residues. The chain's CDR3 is CASSPDRNQPQHF. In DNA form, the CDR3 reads TGTGCCAGTAGCCCAGACAGGAATCAGCCCCAGCATTTT. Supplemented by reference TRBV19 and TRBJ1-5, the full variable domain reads DGGITQSPKYLFRKEGQNVTLSCEQNLNHDAMYWYRQDPGQGLRLIYYSQIVNDFQKGDIAEGYSVSREKKESFPLTVTSAQKNPTAFYLCASSPDRNQPQHFGDGTRLSIL.

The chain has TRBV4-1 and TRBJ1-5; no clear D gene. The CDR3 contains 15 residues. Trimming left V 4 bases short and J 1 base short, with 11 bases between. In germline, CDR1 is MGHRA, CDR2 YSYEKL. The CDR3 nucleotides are TGCGCCAGCAGCCCAACCAGGCGCAGCAATCAGCCCCAGCATTTT. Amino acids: CASSPTRRSNQPQHF.

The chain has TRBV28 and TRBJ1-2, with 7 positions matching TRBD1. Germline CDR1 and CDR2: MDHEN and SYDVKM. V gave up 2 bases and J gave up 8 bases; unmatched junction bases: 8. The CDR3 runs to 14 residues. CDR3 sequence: CASSLTTGAVGYTF. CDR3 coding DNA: TGTGCCAGCAGTTTAACCACAGGGGCCGTAGGCTACACCTTC.

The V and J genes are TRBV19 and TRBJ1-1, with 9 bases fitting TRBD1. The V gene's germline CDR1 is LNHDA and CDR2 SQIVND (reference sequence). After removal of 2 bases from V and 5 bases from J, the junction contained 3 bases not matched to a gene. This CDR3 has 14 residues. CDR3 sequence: CASSILQGATEAFF. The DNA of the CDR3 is TGTGCCAGTAGTATACTACAGGGGGCGACTGAAGCTTTCTTT.

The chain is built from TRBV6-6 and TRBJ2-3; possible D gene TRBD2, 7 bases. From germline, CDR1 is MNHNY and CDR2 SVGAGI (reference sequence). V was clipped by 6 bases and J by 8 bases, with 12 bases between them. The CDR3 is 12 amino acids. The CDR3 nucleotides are TGTGCCAGCAGCCACAGGGAGGGTACGCAGTATTTT. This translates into CASSHREGTQYF.

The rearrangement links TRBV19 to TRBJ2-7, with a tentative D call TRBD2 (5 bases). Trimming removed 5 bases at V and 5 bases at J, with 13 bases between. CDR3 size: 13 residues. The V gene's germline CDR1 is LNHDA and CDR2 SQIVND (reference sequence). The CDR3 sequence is CASSGRFGDEQYF. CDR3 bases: TGTGCCAGTAGTGGCCGGTTCGGGGACGAGCAGTACTTC. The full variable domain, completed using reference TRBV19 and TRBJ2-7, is DGGITQSPKYLFRKEGQNVTLSCEQNLNHDAMYWYRQDPGQGLRLIYYSQIVNDFQKGDIAEGYSVSREKKESFPLTVTSAQKNPTAFYLCASSGRFGDEQYFGPGTRLTVT.

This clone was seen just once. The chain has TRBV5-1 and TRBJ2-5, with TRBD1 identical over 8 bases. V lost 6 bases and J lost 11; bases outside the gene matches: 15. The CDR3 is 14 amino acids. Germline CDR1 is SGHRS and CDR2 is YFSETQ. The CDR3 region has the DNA TGCGCCAGCACCCTGACAGGGGAGCCGGGGGAGCAGTACTTC. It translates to CASTLTGEPGEQYF. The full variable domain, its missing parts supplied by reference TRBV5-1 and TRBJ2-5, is KAGVTQTPRYLIKTRGQQVTLSCSPISGHRSVSWYQQTPGQGLQFLFEYFSETQRNKGNFPGRFSGRQFSNSRSEMNVSTLELGDSALYLCASTLTGEPGEQYFGPGTRLLVL.

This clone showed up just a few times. For the CDR3, the DNA is TGTGCCAGCAGCGCACAGGGGGAGAACTATGGCTACACCTTC. Protein product: CASSAQGENYGYTF. V is TRBV6-1 and J is TRBJ1-2; TRBD1 matches at 8 bases. CDR1 is MNHNS, CDR2 SASEGT, per germline. Unmatched junction bases numbered 5, after V lost 6 bases and J lost 2 bases. The CDR3 is made up of 14 amino acids.

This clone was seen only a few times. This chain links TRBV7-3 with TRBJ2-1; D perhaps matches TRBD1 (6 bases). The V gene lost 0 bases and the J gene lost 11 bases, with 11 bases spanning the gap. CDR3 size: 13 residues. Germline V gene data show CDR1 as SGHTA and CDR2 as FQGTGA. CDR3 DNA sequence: TGTGCCAGCAGCTTAACGTTGGGGGACAAGCAGTTCTTC. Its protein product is CASSLTLGDKQFF.

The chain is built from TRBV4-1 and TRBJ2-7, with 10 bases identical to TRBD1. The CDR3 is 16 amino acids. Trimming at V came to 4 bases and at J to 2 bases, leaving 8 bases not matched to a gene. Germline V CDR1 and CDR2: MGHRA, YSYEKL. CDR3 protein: CASSPHRQGATYEQYF. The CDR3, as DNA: TGCGCCAGCAGCCCTCATAGACAGGGGGCTACCTACGAGCAGTACTTC.

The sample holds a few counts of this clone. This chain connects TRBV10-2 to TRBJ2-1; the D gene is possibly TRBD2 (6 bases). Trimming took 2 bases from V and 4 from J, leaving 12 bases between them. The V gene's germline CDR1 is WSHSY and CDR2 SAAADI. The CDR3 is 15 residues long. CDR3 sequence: CASSEPGLLYNEQFF. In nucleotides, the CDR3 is TGCGCCAGCAGTGAGCCGGGACTCCTTTACAATGAGCAGTTCTTC.

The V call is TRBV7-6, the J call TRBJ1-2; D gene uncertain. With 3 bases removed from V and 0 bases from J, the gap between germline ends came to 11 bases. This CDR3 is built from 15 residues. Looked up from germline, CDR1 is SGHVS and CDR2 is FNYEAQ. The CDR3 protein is CASSLRASSNYGYTF. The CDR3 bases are TGTGCCAGCAGCTTGAGGGCCTCCTCTAACTATGGCTACACCTTC.

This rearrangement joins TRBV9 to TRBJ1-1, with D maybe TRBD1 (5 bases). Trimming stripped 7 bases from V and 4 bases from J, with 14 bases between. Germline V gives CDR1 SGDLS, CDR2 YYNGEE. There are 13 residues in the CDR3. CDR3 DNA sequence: TGTGCCAGCGGACCAGGGTGGACCACTGAAGCTTTCTTT. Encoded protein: CASGPGWTTEAFF.

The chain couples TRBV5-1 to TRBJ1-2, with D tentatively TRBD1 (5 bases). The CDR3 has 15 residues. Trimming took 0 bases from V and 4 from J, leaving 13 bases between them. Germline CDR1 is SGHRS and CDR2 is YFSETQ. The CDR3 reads CASSLEGEVAYGYTF. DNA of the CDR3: TGCGCCAGCAGCTTGGAAGGGGAGGTAGCCTATGGCTACACCTTC.

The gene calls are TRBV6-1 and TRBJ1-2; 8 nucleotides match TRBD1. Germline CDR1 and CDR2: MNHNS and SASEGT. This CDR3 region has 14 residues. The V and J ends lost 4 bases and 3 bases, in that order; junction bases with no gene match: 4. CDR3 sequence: CASSAGTGDYGYTF. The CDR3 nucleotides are TGTGCCAGCAGTGCCGGGACAGGCGACTATGGCTACACCTTC.

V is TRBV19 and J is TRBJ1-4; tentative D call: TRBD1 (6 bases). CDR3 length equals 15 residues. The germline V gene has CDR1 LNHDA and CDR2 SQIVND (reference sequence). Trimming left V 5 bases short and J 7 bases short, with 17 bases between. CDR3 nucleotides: TGTGCCAGTAGTCCCAGTTCAGGGGTGGCTGAAAAACTGTTTTTT. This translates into CASSPSSGVAEKLFF.

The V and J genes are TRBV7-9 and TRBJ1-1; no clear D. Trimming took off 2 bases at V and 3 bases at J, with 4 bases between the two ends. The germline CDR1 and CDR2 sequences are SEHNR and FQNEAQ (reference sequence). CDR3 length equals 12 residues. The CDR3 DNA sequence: TGTGCCAGCAGCTTACTCCACACTGAAGCTTTCTTT. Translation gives CASSLLHTEAFF.